The T cell receptor beta chain described here comes from a study of cytomegalovirus exposure and HLA in healthy donors. Study-level results: Some segments of the V type, notably TRBV6-2 and TRBV6-3, were excluded as indistinguishable. Other equally common chains were less clonally expanded than HLA-associated TCR beta chains, a later analysis showed. By a later analysis, the bulk of CMV-associated TCR beta chains appeared HLA-restricted.

To note about this clone: Its target is not known.

The PCR made use of 60 Vbeta and 13 Jbeta primers. Clones were sequenced by immunoSEQ multiplex PCR, and TCRdb holds only the in-frame ones, with some missing. The sample lists approximately 170,000 clones, roughly 80% occurring once. The CDR3 has 16 residues. Trimming shortened V by 2 bases and J by 5 bases, and 18 bases separated the two germline ends. Germline-derived CDR1 and CDR2 are MNHNY and SVGAGI (reference sequence). Specimen: PBMCs. This clonotype originated in a male donor in good health and CMV-seronegative. The chain has TRBV6-6 and TRBJ2-5; D uncertain. The CDR3 coding sequence is TGTGCCAGCAGTTACCGGCCCCCCGGAGCGACGGAGACCCAGTACTTC. Protein: CASSYRPPGATETQYF.